This note documents a single T cell receptor (beta chain) sequence. Its antigen remains unknown. This entry comes from a study of T-cell reconstitution after alpha-beta-depleted transplantation in children. Whole-study findings and limits: Fresh T-cell production supplied most of the T-cell counts and diversity seen one year after transplant. Surviving thymic progenitors and recipient T cells were the source of high TCRbeta diversity at day 60 in some patients. About two months after transplant, alpha-beta T cells reportedly came from several hundred expanded graft clones.

TCRbeta library construction was performed incorporating unique molecular identifiers. TCRdb reanalysed the PCR reads using MiXCR and keeps one entry per CDR3 protein. The table lists 600,000 to 800,000 distinct CDR3 sequences, around 12% of them singletons. Sequencing used PBMCs, obtained before TCRalphabeta/CD19-depleted stem cell transplant. This TCR came from a girl aged 2 to 10 with congenital amegakaryocytic thrombocytopenia, due to receive a stem cell transplant.

For the CDR3, the DNA is TGTGCCAGCAGTCCCGACCCGACAGGGTGGACCTACGAGCAGTACTTC. This encodes CASSPDPTGWTYEQYF. V and J are TRBV21-1 and TRBJ2-7; the D call TRBD1 from the table was never checked on the DNA. TRBV21-1 is a known pseudogene. The CDR3 is 16 amino acids.